These 20 T cell receptor beta chains were all obtained from the same sample, sequenced in a study of blood T cell repertoires in COVID-19. Assay used: immunoSEQ multiplex PCR; TCRdb lists only in-frame clones, some missing. The data contain fewer than 200,000 clones, over 80% of them singletons. The sample comprised peripheral blood. The receptors stem from a woman aged 70 to 79 with COVID-19, enrolled during active disease.

This chain connects TRBV6-6 to TRBJ2-4; 7 bases are a match to TRBD2. J gave up 5 bases and V 4 bases, and 11 bases lay outside the gene matches. The CDR3 is 16 amino acids. Looked up from germline, CDR1 is MNHNY and CDR2 is SVGAGI (reference sequence). The CDR3 DNA sequence: TGTGCCAGCAGTTTATCTGGACTAGGCGGTCAAAACATTCAGTACTTC. It codes for CASSLSGLGGQNIQYF.

This sequence joins TRBV4-3 and TRBJ1-1; a weak D match, TRBD1 (6 bases). Germline-derived CDR1 and CDR2 are LGHNA and YSLEER. Trimming left V 6 bases short and J 12 bases short, with 20 bases between. The CDR3 consists of 13 residues. In DNA form, the CDR3 reads TGCGCCAGCAGACTGCTGCCGGGACAACGGACTTTCTTT. Its translation: CASRLLPGQRTFF.

This sequence joins TRBV5-1 and TRBJ1-2; unclear D gene. The CDR3 runs to 13 residues. Germline CDR1 is SGHRS and CDR2 is YFSETQ. The V and J ends lost 1 base and 2 bases respectively, with 6 bases between them. In DNA form, the CDR3 reads TGCGCCAGCAGCTTGACAGTCAACTATGGCTACACCTTC. Its protein is CASSLTVNYGYTF. The full variable domain, with the rest looked up from reference TRBV5-1 and TRBJ1-2, is KAGVTQTPRYLIKTRGQQVTLSCSPISGHRSVSWYQQTPGQGLQFLFEYFSETQRNKGNFPGRFSGRQFSNSRSEMNVSTLELGDSALYLCASSLTVNYGYTFGSGTRLTVV.

This chain joins TRBV19 and TRBJ2-1; D possibly corresponds to TRBD1 (6 bases). CDR1 and CDR2 (germline): LNHDA, SQIVND (reference sequence). V lost 4 bases and J lost 6, with 22 bases in between. The CDR3 has 17 amino acids. CDR3: CASSTIRDTLLGNEQFF. In DNA, the CDR3 is TGTGCCAGTAGTACGATTCGGGACACCTTATTAGGCAATGAGCAGTTCTTC.

The gene calls are TRBV19 and TRBJ2-1, with TRBD2 identical over 8 bases. Losses at the gene ends were 6 bases for V and 3 bases for J; bases not matched to a gene: 10. The CDR3 has 16 residues. Germline CDR1 LNHDA, CDR2 SQIVND (reference sequence). The CDR3, as DNA: TGTGCCAGTAGAAAGCTAGCGGGTGCTTACTACAATGAGCAGTTCTTC. This sequence encodes CASRKLAGAYYNEQFF.

The V call is TRBV6-5, the J call TRBJ2-7, with D perhaps TRBD1 (6 bases). Trimming removed 0 bases from V and 7 bases from J, with 16 bases in between. Germline V lookup: CDR1 MNHEY, CDR2 SVGAGI. CDR3 length equals 15 residues. CDR3 bases: TGTGCCAGCAGTTACTCGGGACACCAGTCGGAAGAGCAGTACTTC. It encodes CASSYSGHQSEEQYF.

The genes are TRBV19 and TRBJ2-6; possible D gene TRBD1, 6 bases. Between the trimmed V and J ends, which lost 2 bases and 0 bases, there was a span of 26 bases. This CDR3 region has 22 residues. Germline CDR1 LNHDA, CDR2 SQIVND (reference sequence). This CDR3 is CASSISLKRDGTTNSGANVLTF. The CDR3 DNA is TGTGCCAGTAGTATATCTTTGAAAAGAGACGGGACAACCAACTCTGGGGCCAACGTCCTGACTTTC.

This clone was counted a single time. The rearrangement links TRBV4-3 to TRBJ2-7; 7 bases are a match to TRBD1. Germline CDR1 is LGHNA and CDR2 is YSLEER. V lost 2 bases, J lost 4 bases, and 8 bases stayed unmatched. The CDR3 length is 15 residues. In DNA, the CDR3 is TGCGCCAGCAGCCAAACCGGGACAGCTACTTACGAGCAGTACTTC. It specifies CASSQTGTATYEQYF.

As DNA, the CDR3 is TGTGCCAGCACGAGAGGGGGTGGCACTGAAGCTTTCTTT. Its protein is CASTRGGGTEAFF. The gene calls are TRBV18 and TRBJ1-1, with D tentatively TRBD1 (6 bases). Germline CDR1 and CDR2: KGHSH and LQKENI. Trimming cost V 8 bases and J 4 bases, with 14 bases left between them. This CDR3 has 13 amino acids. The full variable domain, its missing parts supplied by reference TRBV18 and TRBJ1-1, is NAGVMQNPRHLVRRRGQEARLRCSPMKGHSHVYWYRQLPEEGLKFMVYLQKENIIDESGMPKERFSAEFPKEGPSILRIQQVVRGDSAAYFCASTRGGGTEAFFGQGTRLTVV.

The chain recombines TRBV6-2 or TRBV6-3 with TRBJ2-7, with a tentative D call TRBD1 (6 bases). V was pared by 7 bases and J by 4 bases, with 17 bases between. Looked up from germline, CDR1 is MNHEY and CDR2 is SVGEGT. This CDR3 is 14 amino acids long. The CDR3 sequence is CASTPEDSLYEQYF. CDR3 sequence (DNA): TGTGCCAGCACCCCCGAGGACAGCCTTTACGAGCAGTACTTC.

V and J are TRBV5-6 and TRBJ2-3; D is ambiguous. Between the trimmed V and J ends, which lost 2 bases and 4 bases, there was a span of 8 bases. CDR1 is SGHDT, CDR2 YYEEEE, per germline. This CDR3 is 13 amino acids long. The CDR3 spells CASSFSSSDTQYF. The CDR3 DNA reads TGTGCCAGCAGCTTTAGCTCCTCAGATACGCAGTATTTT.

The rearrangement uses TRBV3-1 (or the pseudogene TRBV3-2) and TRBJ2-1; 8 bases align to TRBD2. This CDR3 contains 14 residues. Trimming removed 5 bases from V and 11 bases from J; junction bases left unmatched: 11. Germline CDR1 and CDR2: LGHDT and YNNKEL (reference sequence). CDR3 loop: CASSITGGPRKQFF. The CDR3 bases are TGTGCCAGCAGCATCACGGGAGGGCCCCGGAAGCAGTTCTTC.

This chain uses TRBV19 with TRBJ2-7; 12 bases match TRBD2. CDR1 and CDR2 from the germline V gene are LNHDA and SQIVND (reference sequence). This CDR3 is built from 15 residues. With V trimmed by 5 bases and J by 0 bases, 2 bases remained unmatched. The CDR3 loop is CASSVTSGSSYEQYF. CDR3 DNA: TGTGCCAGTAGTGTGACTAGCGGGAGCTCCTACGAGCAGTACTTC.

The chain couples TRBV7-9 to TRBJ2-7, with 8 bases fitting TRBD1. With 1 base clipped from V and 4 bases from J, the junction kept 3 bases outside the gene matches. Looked up from germline, CDR1 is SEHNR and CDR2 is FQNEAQ (reference sequence). The CDR3 spans 14 residues. For the CDR3, the DNA is TGTGCCAGCAGCTTAGGAAGGACAGGGTACGAGCAGTACTTC. Translated: CASSLGRTGYEQYF.

The gene calls are TRBV28 and TRBJ1-2; tentative D call: TRBD1 (5 bases). Germline V gene lookup returns CDR1 MDHEN and CDR2 SYDVKM. V lost 6 bases to trimming and J lost 4 bases, with 24 bases between them. This CDR3 comprises 17 residues. CDR3 bases: TGTGCCAGCAGCCACGGGGGTACCCCGACAGAATTCTATGGCTACACCTTC. Translating it yields CASSHGGTPTEFYGYTF.

The chain recombines TRBV2 with TRBJ2-3, with D perhaps TRBD1 (6 bases). V was cut by 6 bases and J by 0 bases, with 13 bases left in between. The germline gives CDR1 SNHLY, CDR2 FYNNEI. CDR3 length equals 15 residues. CDR3 DNA sequence: TGTGCCAGCAGCAACCAGGGGTCTAGCACAGATACGCAGTATTTT. Its translation is CASSNQGSSTDTQYF.

This chain connects TRBV9 to TRBJ2-5; 7 bases map to TRBD2. The J segment lost 5 bases and the V segment lost 2 bases, leaving 9 bases of the junction unmatched. The CDR3 totals 15 residues. Per germline, CDR1 SGDLS and CDR2 YYNGEE. In DNA, the CDR3 is TGTGCCAGCAGCGTTCAGGCGGGGAGGGAGGAGACCCAGTACTTC. Its protein is CASSVQAGREETQYF.

The V gene is TRBV7-9, the J gene TRBJ2-3, with no clear D. V shed 6 bases and J shed 1 base, with 8 bases lying between them. CDR1 is SEHNR and CDR2 is FQNEAQ in the germline V gene (reference sequence). The CDR3 covers 13 residues. The CDR3 nucleotides read TGTGCCAGCAGTTTCCTAGGCACAGATACGCAGTATTTT. Translating gives CASSFLGTDTQYF.

The V and J genes are TRBV7-2 and TRBJ1-4; tentative D call: TRBD1 (5 bases). The V gene lost 3 bases and the J gene lost 5 bases, with 13 bases spanning the gap. CDR3 size: 15 residues. Germline V gene sequence: CDR1 SGHTA, CDR2 FQGNSA. CDR3 amino acids: CASSFMARANEKLFF. The CDR3 DNA follows: TGTGCCAGCAGCTTCATGGCCAGGGCGAATGAAAAACTGTTTTTT.

V is TRBV5-5 and J is TRBJ2-7; the match to TRBD2 covers 12 bases. The CDR3 sequence is 15 residues long. With 3 bases clipped from V and 5 bases from J, the junction kept 6 bases outside the gene matches. Germline V gives CDR1 SGHKS, CDR2 YYEKEE (reference sequence). CDR3 in DNA: TGTGCCAGCAGCTCGACTAGCGGGAGTTTTGACGAGCAGTACTTC. This encodes CASSSTSGSFDEQYF.